This section outlines one TCR beta chain sequence together with its context. This clone was seen just once. The specificity of this receptor is unknown. Per-nucleotide qualities are absent, and no much larger clonotype sits a single base away. These data come from a study of graft-versus-host responses after intestinal transplantation (dated by TCRdb to the early 2020s). In the study overall: The transplants that recipients received were multivisceral, liver-intestinal, or isolated intestinal. Anti-thymocyte globulin induction was given to all recipients, followed by maintenance tacrolimus and steroids for about 3 years. Bulk TCR-beta CDR3 sequencing was used to track graft-versus-host and host-versus-graft alloreactive T cell clones in the graft, circulation and bone marrow after intestinal transplantation. To identify alloreactive clones, pre-transplant mixed lymphocyte reaction products were sequenced and then compared with unstimulated pre-transplant donor and recipient T cells. A cohort of about two dozen intestinal transplant recipients, including one retransplant, was enrolled, and a few patients lacking pretransplant specimens were excluded. Donor T cell macrochimerism was defined as a peak of at least 4% donor T cells among recipient peripheral blood mononuclear cells. Rather than going through the commercial service, samples from a few later patients were sequenced in-house on an Illumina MiSeq and processed with MiXCR. General findings and caveats noted by the study authors: Patients with donor T cell macrochimerism had high GvH to HvG T cell clonal ratios in their allografts. Early after transplant, peak levels of circulating GvH clones were found to be associated with declines in HvG clones. The conclusions were limited by the relatively low number and heterogeneity of the intestinal transplant patients. GvH clones were detected in recipient bone marrow, and some appeared earlier in ileal mucosa or blood, consistent with an intestinal mucosal origin.

Library generation was performed with the immunoSEQ multiplex PCR assay. In most patients, genomic DNA was isolated using the Qiagen DNeasy Blood and Tissue Kit and sent frozen to Adaptive Biotechnologies for TCR sequencing. High-throughput TCR-beta CDR3 sequencing of genomic DNA from most patients was performed by Adaptive Biotechnologies. The original pipeline was this. Adaptive's ImmunoSEQ software supplied the TCR sequencing data for around 19 patients, while MiXCR and VDJtools were used to process three other patients. To correct CD4 versus CD8 sorting errors, any sequence found in both subsets at a frequency ratio below 5:1 was removed. CDR3 nucleotide sequences shared between donor and recipient were removed because their origin could not be assigned. To count as alloreactive, a clone needed at least 2-fold expansion over unstimulated cells and a minimum CFSE-low frequency of 0.002% (template counts) or 0.001% (read counts). Mappable clones were those detected in sequenced pre-transplant spleen, lymph node, or MLR CFSE-low populations of the donor or recipient. Cumulative frequency of alloreactive clones was calculated as a percentage of all sequences weighted by copy number. TCRdb stores this immuneACCESS table with in-frame sequences only. Part of the clones is absent; in the studies checked, under half of the shortfall reflects unresolved V genes, and no reason is known for the rest. The V and J calls and clone size come from that table; D and trimming were worked out from the DNA. This sample comprises 81,000 or so clones, 85% to 95% of them detected only once. Approximately 1% of the sample is in the top ten clones.

CDR1 is given as SGHVS and CDR2 as FQNEAQ, both from the germline V gene. The CDR3 has 18 amino acids, counting the end cysteine and phenylalanine. Left in the record is the CDR3 DNA by itself, 54 bases read in frame from the first base. V and J are trimmed by 5 bases and 0 bases, and the gene matches miss 16 bases of the junction. The time point tag for this specimen amounts to: cells obtained before transplantation from donor or recipient. CD3+CD4+ and CD3+CD8+ populations were FACS-sorted from unstimulated pre-transplant donor and recipient cells taken from spleen or lymph nodes. The rearranged chain carries TRBV7-8 and TRBJ2-7, with 7 bases aligning to TRBD1. This sequence originates from a human donor who was the organ donor for an intestinal transplant. The material sequenced was unstimulated CD8+ T cells sorted from spleen or lymph node cells, taken before transplant. The CDR3 corresponds to CASSPNPPTGAYSYEQYF. In nucleotides, the sequence is TGTGCCAGCAGCCCCAACCCCCCTACAGGGGCCTACTCCTACGAGCAGTACTTC. Joined to the reference TRBV7-8 and TRBJ2-7 proteins, this CDR3 gives the full variable domain: GAGVSQSPRYKVAKRGQDVALRCDPISGHVSLFWYQQALGQGPEFLTYFQNEAQLDKSGLPSDRFFAERPEGSVSTLKIQRTQQEDSAVYLCASSPNPPTGAYSYEQYFGPGTRLTVT.